The 10 T cell receptor beta chains below were found in one sample sequenced in a study of T and B cells in COVID-19 patients. TRB rearrangements were amplified by multiplex PCR with BIOMED2 TRB-A/B primers. TCRdb redid the calling of the multiplex PCR reads with MiXCR, one entry per CDR3 protein. The sample lists about 5,400 distinct CDR3 sequences, 25% to 30% occurring once. From blood, roughly 250-500 ng of genomic DNA served as TRB template. The source material was blood. These receptors originate from a human donor with active COVID-19.

By frequency in the sample, this clonotype is medium-sized. CDR3 in amino acids: CASSNHPGRTHF. The CDR3 DNA sequence: TGTGCCAGCAGTAATCATCCGGGACGAACTCACTTT. The chain uses TRBV6-2 or TRBV6-3 and TRBJ1-6; possible D gene TRBD1, 5 bases. Germline V lookup: CDR1 MNHEY, CDR2 SVGEGT. V lost 5 bases and J lost 19, with 18 bases in between. This CDR3 contains 12 residues.

The V gene is TRBV11-3, the J gene TRBJ2-2; D unclear. Germline-derived CDR1 and CDR2 are SGHNT and YENEEA. The CDR3 covers 15 residues. Trimming cost V 0 bases and J 0 bases, with 5 bases left between them. CDR3 bases: TGTGCCAGCAGCTTAGATTCTGCGAACACCGGGGAGCTGTTTTTT. This translates into CASSLDSANTGELFF. Full variable domain (missing parts from reference TRBV11-3 and TRBJ2-2): EAGVVQSPRYKIIEKKQPVAFWCNPISGHNTLYWYLQNLGQGPELLIRYENEEAVDDSQLPKDRFSAERLKGVDSTLKIQPAELGDSAVYLCASSLDSANTGELFFGEGSRLTVL.

This clonotype is classed as medium-sized. The chain employs TRBV5-4 and TRBJ2-1, with D possibly TRBD2 on 6 matching bases. CDR3 size: 18 residues. CDR1 and CDR2 from the germline V gene are SGHNT and YYREEE (reference sequence). V was shortened by 2 bases and J by 5 bases, with 23 bases between the two germline ends. The CDR3 is CASSFPPLNGGMNNEQFF. The CDR3 region has the DNA TGTGCCAGCAGCTTTCCCCCCTTAAACGGAGGGATGAACAATGAGCAGTTCTTC.

In this sample, this clonotype turned up many times. The chain links TRBV7-9 to TRBJ1-5; 7 bases are a match to TRBD1. Germline CDR1 SEHNR, CDR2 FQNEAQ (reference sequence). The CDR3 has 14 amino acids. V shed 5 bases, J shed 5 bases, and the junction held 6 bases outside the gene matches. The DNA for the CDR3 is TGTGCCAGCAGCACTACCACAGGGGATCAGCCCCAGCATTTT. Amino acid sequence: CASSTTTGDQPQHF.

This clonotype is medium-sized (0.01 to 0.1%) in the sample. This rearrangement joins TRBV6-2 or TRBV6-3 to TRBJ2-1; D is undetermined. Trimming removed 6 bases at V and 8 bases at J, with 11 bases between. In germline, CDR1 is MNHEY, CDR2 SVGEGT. This CDR3 comprises 12 residues. The CDR3 protein is CASSPRVHEQFF. The CDR3 DNA sequence: TGTGCCAGCAGCCCTAGGGTCCATGAGCAGTTCTTC.

This clonotype was seen more than once but under ten times. V gene TRBV6-5 combines with J gene TRBJ2-7; 11 bases agree with TRBD2. J lost 4 bases, V lost 8 bases, and 1 base had no gene match. CDR3 size: 12 residues. Germline CDR1 MNHEY, CDR2 SVGAGI. The CDR3 bases are TGTGCCAGCGGGACTAGCGGTTACGAGCAGTACTTC. This codes for CASGTSGYEQYF.

The gene calls are TRBV12-3 or TRBV12-4 and TRBJ1-1, with 9 bases matching TRBD1. V gave up 6 bases and J gave up 6 bases; unmatched junction bases: 17. CDR3 length equals 17 residues. CDR3: CASSRPTGGQGRAEAFF. CDR3 DNA: TGTGCCAGCAGCCGGCCGACGGGGGGACAGGGAAGGGCTGAAGCTTTCTTT.

CDR3 DNA: TGCAGCGTCCGCCCCGGGACTAGCGGGAGGGGCACCGGGGAGCTGTTTTTT. This encodes CSVRPGTSGRGTGELFF. The genes are TRBV29-1 and TRBJ2-2; 16 positions agree with TRBD2. Germline V gives CDR1 SQVTM, CDR2 ANQGSEA. J gave up 4 bases and V 6 bases, and 8 bases lay outside the gene matches. CDR3 length equals 17 residues.

In this sample, this clonotype is medium-sized. The rearrangement joins TRBV18 to TRBJ2-1; 7 bases align to TRBD2. The germline V gene has CDR1 KGHSH and CDR2 LQKENI. This CDR3 has 14 residues. J lost 8 bases, V lost 8 bases, and 12 bases had no gene match. Written as DNA, the CDR3 is TGTGCCAGCCAGGGTTGGACTAGTGGCGATGAGCAGTTCTTC. This encodes CASQGWTSGDEQFF.

In its sample, this clonotype is medium-sized (0.01 to 0.1%). The V gene is TRBV11-3, the J gene TRBJ1-2; D gene ambiguous. The CDR3 spans 13 residues. Germline lookup yields CDR1 SGHNT and CDR2 YENEEA. The ends were cut back, 5 bases at V and 5 bases at J, with 12 bases in the middle. CDR3 amino acids: CASSRKGSYGYTF. In DNA form, the CDR3 reads TGTGCCAGCAGCCGTAAAGGGTCGTATGGCTACACCTTC.